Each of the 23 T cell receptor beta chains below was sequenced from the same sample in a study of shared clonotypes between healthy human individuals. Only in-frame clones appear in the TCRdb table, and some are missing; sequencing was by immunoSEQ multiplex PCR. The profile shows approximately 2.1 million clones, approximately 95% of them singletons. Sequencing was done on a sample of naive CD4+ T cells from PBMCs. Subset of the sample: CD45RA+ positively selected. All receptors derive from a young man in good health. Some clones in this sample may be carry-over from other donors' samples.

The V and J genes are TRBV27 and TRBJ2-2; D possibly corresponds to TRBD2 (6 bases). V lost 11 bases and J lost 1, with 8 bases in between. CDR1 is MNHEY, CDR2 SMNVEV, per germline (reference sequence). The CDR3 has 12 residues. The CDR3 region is CAAGMNTGELFF. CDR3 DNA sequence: TGTGCCGCGGGAATGAACACCGGGGAGCTGTTTTTT.

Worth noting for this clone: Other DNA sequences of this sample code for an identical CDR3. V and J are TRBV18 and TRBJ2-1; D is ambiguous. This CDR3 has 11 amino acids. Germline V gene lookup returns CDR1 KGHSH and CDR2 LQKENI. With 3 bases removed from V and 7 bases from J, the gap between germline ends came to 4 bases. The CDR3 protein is CASSPKNEQFF. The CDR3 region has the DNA TGTGCCAGCTCACCTAAAAATGAGCAGTTCTTC.

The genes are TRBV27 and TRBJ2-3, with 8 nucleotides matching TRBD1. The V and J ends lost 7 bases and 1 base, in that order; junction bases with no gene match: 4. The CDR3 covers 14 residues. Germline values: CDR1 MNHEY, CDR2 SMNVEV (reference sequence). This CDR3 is CASKPGQGTDTQYF. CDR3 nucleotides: TGTGCCAGCAAACCGGGACAGGGCACAGATACGCAGTATTTT.

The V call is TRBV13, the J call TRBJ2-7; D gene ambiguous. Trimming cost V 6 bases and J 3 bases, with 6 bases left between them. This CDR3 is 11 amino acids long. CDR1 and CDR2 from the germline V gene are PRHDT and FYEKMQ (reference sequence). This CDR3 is CASRAHYEQYF. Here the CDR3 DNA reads TGTGCCAGCAGGGCCCACTACGAGCAGTACTTC. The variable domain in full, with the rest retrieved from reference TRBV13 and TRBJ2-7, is AAGVIQSPRHLIKEKRETATLKCYPIPRHDTVYWYQQGPGQDPQFLISFYEKMQSDKGSIPDRFSAQQFSDYHSELNMSSLELGDSALYFCASRAHYEQYFGPGTRLTVT.

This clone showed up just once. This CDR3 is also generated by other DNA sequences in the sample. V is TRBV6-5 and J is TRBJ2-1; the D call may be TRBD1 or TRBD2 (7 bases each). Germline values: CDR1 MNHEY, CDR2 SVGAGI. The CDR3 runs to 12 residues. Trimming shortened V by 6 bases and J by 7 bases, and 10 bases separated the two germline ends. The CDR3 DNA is TGTGCCAGCAGCAGGGGGGGGAATGAGCAGTTCTTC. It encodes CASSRGGNEQFF.

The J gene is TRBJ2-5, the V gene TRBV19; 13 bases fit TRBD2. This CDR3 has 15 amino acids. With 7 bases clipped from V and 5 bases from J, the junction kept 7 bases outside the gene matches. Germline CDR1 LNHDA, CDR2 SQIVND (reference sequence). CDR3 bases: TGTGCCAGTACTCAACTAGCGGGAGGGCACGAGACCCAGTACTTC. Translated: CASTQLAGGHETQYF.

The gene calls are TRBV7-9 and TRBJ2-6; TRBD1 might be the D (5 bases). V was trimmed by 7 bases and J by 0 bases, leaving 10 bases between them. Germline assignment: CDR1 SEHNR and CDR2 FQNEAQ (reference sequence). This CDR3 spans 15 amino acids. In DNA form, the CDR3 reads TGTGCCAGCAAAAAGGGGTACTCTGGGGCCAACGTCCTGACTTTC. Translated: CASKKGYSGANVLTF.

This CDR3 is CASSQEGQNNEQFF. The CDR3 DNA follows: TGCGCCAGCAGCCAAGAGGGCCAGAACAATGAGCAGTTCTTC. V gene TRBV4-1 combines with J gene TRBJ2-1; D is ambiguous. Germline V CDR1 and CDR2: MGHRA, YSYEKL. CDR3 length: 14 amino acids. Trimming shortened V by 0 bases and J by 5 bases, and 8 bases separated the two germline ends.

The CDR3 DNA is TGTGCCAGCTCGCTTGAGACAGGGGGCTCGTACTATGGCTACACCTTC. Translation gives CASSLETGGSYYGYTF. The chain has TRBV18 and TRBJ1-2; 10 nucleotides line up with TRBD1. Germline trimming cut 6 bases from V and 3 bases from J; bases unmatched to any gene: 10. This CDR3 contains 16 residues. Germline assignment: CDR1 KGHSH and CDR2 LQKENI.

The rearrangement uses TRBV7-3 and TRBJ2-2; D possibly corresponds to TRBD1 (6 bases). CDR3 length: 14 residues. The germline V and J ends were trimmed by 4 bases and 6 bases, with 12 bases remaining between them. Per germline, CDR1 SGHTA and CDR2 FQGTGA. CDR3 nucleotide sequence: TGTGCCAGCAGCTCGCGCAGGGGCCCCGGGGAGCTGTTTTTT. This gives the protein CASSSRRGPGELFF.

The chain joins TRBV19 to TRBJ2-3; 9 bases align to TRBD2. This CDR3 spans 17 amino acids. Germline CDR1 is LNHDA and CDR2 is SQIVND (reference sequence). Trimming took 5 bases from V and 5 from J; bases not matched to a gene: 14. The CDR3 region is CASSGLGAGGPEDTQYF. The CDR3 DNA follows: TGTGCCAGTAGTGGTCTAGGGGCGGGAGGGCCCGAAGATACGCAGTATTTT.

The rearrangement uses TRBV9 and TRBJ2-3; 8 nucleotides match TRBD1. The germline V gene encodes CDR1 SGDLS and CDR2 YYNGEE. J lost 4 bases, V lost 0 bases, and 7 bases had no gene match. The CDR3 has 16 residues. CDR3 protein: CASSVGAGGAADTQYF. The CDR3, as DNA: TGTGCCAGCAGCGTAGGGGCAGGGGGCGCAGCAGATACGCAGTATTTT.

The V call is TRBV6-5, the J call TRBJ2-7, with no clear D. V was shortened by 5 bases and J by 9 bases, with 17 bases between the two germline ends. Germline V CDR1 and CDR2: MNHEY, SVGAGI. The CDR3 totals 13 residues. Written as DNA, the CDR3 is TGTGCCAGCAGTCCACCCTCTTCCTTCGCGCAGTACTTC. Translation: CASSPPSSFAQYF.

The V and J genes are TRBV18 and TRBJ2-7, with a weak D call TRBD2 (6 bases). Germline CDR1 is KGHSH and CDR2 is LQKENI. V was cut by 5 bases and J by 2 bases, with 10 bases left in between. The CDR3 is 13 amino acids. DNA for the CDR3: TGTGCCAGCTCAGCGGGACGCACCTACGAGCAGTACTTC. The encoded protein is CASSAGRTYEQYF.

Here the CDR3 DNA reads TGTGCCAGCAGGGACTCTAACACCGGGGAGCTGTTTTTT. This sequence encodes CASRDSNTGELFF. The V gene is TRBV19, the J gene TRBJ2-2; TRBD2 might be the D (6 bases). Germline V gene data show CDR1 as LNHDA and CDR2 as SQIVND (reference sequence). CDR3 length: 13 residues. The V end lost 9 bases, the J end lost 2 bases, and 10 bases lay between the germline ends.

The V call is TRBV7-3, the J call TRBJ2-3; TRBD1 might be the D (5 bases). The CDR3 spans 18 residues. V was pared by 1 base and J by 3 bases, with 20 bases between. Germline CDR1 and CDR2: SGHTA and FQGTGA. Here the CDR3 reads CASSLRGGSRSVTDTQYF. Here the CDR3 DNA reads TGTGCCAGCAGCTTAAGGGGCGGCTCTCGTTCCGTGACAGATACGCAGTATTTT. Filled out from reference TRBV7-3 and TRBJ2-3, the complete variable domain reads GAGVSQTPSNKVTEKGKYVELRCDPISGHTALYWYRQSLGQGPEFLIYFQGTGAADDSGLPNDRFFAVRPEGSVSTLKIQRTERGDSAVYLCASSLRGGSRSVTDTQYFGPGTRLTVL.

CDR3 in DNA: TGTGCCAGCAGTTTAAAACCACCCGGGCAGACTGGGGAGCTGTTTTTT. Its protein is CASSLKPPGQTGELFF. V gene TRBV25-1 combines with J gene TRBJ2-2; D not certain. Germline CDR1 and CDR2: MGHDK and SYGVNS. V was cut by 5 bases and J by 8 bases, with 21 bases left in between. This CDR3 contains 16 residues.

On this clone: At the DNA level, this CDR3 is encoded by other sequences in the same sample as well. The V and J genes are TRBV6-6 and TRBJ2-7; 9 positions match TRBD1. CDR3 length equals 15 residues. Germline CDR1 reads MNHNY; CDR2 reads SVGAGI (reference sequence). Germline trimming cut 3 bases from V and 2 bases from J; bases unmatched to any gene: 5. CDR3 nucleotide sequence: TGTGCCAGCAGTTATCCGGGACAGGGAACCTACGAGCAGTACTTC. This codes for CASSYPGQGTYEQYF.

CDR3 DNA: TGTGCCACCGCCGTCTCGGGGAGGCCAGAGGGGCAGTTCTTC. It is translated as CATAVSGRPEGQFF. The chain recombines TRBV19 with TRBJ2-1; the D gene is possibly TRBD2 (6 bases). Between the trimmed V and J ends, which lost 10 bases and 12 bases, there was a span of 25 bases. The length of the CDR3 is 14 residues. Germline-derived CDR1 and CDR2 are LNHDA and SQIVND (reference sequence).

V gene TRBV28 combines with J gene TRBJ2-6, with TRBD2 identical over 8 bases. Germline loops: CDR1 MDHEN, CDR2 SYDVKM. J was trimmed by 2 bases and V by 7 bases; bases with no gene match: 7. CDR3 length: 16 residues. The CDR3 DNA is TGTGCCAGCACCCGGGGGGGTAGGCCTGGGGCCAACGTCCTGACTTTC. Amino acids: CASTRGGRPGANVLTF.

The CDR3 DNA sequence: TGCGCCAGCAGCTCGCCAGACACCTCGATGAACACTGAAGCTTTCTTT. Residues: CASSSPDTSMNTEAFF. The V gene is TRBV5-1, the J gene TRBJ1-1; no definite D call. Germline V gene sequence: CDR1 SGHRS, CDR2 YFSETQ. The CDR3 consists of 16 residues. V was trimmed by 3 bases and J by 0 bases, leaving 15 bases between them.

The CDR3 DNA sequence: TGTGCCAGCAGTCCGCCCGGGGGGCTAGGCTACGAGCAGTACTTC. It encodes CASSPPGGLGYEQYF. The genes are TRBV28 and TRBJ2-7; a possible D gene is TRBD2 (7 bases). Germline loops: CDR1 MDHEN, CDR2 SYDVKM. This CDR3 is built from 15 residues. Trimming took off 5 bases at V and 3 bases at J, with 17 bases between the two ends.

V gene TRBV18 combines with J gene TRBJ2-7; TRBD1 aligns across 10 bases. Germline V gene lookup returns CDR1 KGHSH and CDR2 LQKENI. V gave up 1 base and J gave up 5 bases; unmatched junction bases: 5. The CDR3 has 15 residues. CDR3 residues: CASSPQGQGLNEQYF. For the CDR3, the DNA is TGTGCCAGCTCACCACAGGGACAGGGGCTCAACGAGCAGTACTTC.